The sequence of this T cell receptor (beta chain) was determined in a study of T cell responses to AZD1222 COVID-19 vaccine. General study findings and limits: Spike-specific TCR repertoires showed rising breadth and depth after two AZD1222 doses.

This CDR3 region has 14 residues. Germline V gives CDR1 SGHAT, CDR2 FQNNGV. V lost 1 base, J lost 2 bases, and 7 bases lay in between. This clone was detected only a few times. Its antigen remains unknown. Produced via immunoSEQ multiplex PCR; TCRdb's table is partial and in-frame only. The sample has 100,000 to 120,000 clones; roughly 87% are singletons. This chain joins TRBV11-2 and TRBJ2-3; D gene uncertain. Sequencing used peripheral blood, obtained on day 0 of AZD1222 vaccination. This clonotype was sampled from an adult in good health. The CDR3 DNA follows: TGTGCCAGCAGCTTAGCCAGAACCACAGATACGCAGTATTTT. Amino acid sequence: CASSLARTTDTQYF.